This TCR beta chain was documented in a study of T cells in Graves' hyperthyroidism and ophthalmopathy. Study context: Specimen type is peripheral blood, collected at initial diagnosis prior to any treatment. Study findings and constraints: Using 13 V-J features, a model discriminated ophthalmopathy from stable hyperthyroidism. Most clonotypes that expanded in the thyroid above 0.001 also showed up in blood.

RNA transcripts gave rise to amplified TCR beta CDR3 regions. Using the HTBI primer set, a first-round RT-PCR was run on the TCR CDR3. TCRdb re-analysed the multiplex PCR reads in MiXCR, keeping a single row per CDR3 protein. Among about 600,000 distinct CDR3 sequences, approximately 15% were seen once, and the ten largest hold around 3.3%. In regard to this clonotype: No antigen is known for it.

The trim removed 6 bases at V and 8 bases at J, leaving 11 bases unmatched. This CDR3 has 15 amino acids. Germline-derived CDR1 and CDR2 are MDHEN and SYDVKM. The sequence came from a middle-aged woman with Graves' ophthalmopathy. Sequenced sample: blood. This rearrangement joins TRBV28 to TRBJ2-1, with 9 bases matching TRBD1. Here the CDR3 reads CASSPFRDRVDEQFF. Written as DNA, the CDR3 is TGTGCCAGCAGCCCTTTCCGGGACAGGGTAGATGAGCAGTTCTTC.